A single sample is the source of the 10 T cell receptor beta chains below, sequenced in a study of T cell responses to AZD1222 COVID-19 vaccine. Clones were read by immunoSEQ multiplex PCR, and TCRdb kept only the in-frame ones, dropping some. Here the sample spans over 95,000 clones, almost 90% being singletons. The sample here was peripheral blood, taken 28 days after the second AZD1222 dose. The source is an adult who received the AZD1222 COVID-19 vaccine.

This chain uses TRBV6-5 with TRBJ1-2; D not resolved. The CDR3 is 13 amino acids. The ends were cut back, 5 bases at V and 6 bases at J, with 13 bases in the middle. CDR1 is MNHEY and CDR2 is SVGAGI in the germline V gene. CDR3 nucleotide sequence: TGTGCCAGCAGTACCCGCTCGCCGAATGGCTACACCTTC. Protein product: CASSTRSPNGYTF.

CDR3: CSASSTTLGYTF. Here the CDR3 DNA reads TGCAGTGCTAGTAGTACGACCTTGGGCTACACCTTC. This sequence joins TRBV20-1 and TRBJ1-2; D remains unclear. The ends were cut back, 3 bases at V and 8 bases at J, with 13 bases in the middle. This CDR3 comprises 12 residues. Germline lookup yields CDR1 DFQATT and CDR2 SNEGSKA (reference sequence).

The rearrangement joins TRBV19 to TRBJ1-5; TRBD1 agrees at 7 bases. V gave up 3 bases and J gave up 6 bases; unmatched junction bases: 8. This CDR3 spans 15 amino acids. Germline assignment: CDR1 LNHDA and CDR2 SQIVND (reference sequence). CDR3 residues: CASSIIGGGGQPQHF. CDR3 DNA: TGTGCCAGTAGTATTATAGGGGGCGGGGGTCAGCCCCAGCATTTT.

This rearrangement joins TRBV11-2 to TRBJ1-2; 10 nucleotides match TRBD1. Losses at the gene ends were 9 bases for V and 2 bases for J; bases not matched to a gene: 15. CDR3 length: 17 residues. Germline CDR1 reads SGHAT; CDR2 reads FQNNGV. The CDR3 protein is CASTRGRQGAANYGYTF. In DNA, the CDR3 is TGTGCCAGTACCCGGGGCAGACAGGGGGCAGCCAACTATGGCTACACCTTC.

This chain uses TRBV12-3 or TRBV12-4 with TRBJ2-5; the D is unclear. V was shortened by 3 bases and J by 5 bases, with 4 bases between the two germline ends. The length of the CDR3 is 11 residues. This CDR3 is CASSFHETQYF. The CDR3 DNA sequence: TGTGCCAGCAGTTTTCACGAGACCCAGTACTTC.

The table lists this clone with a count of one. The chain links TRBV12-5 to TRBJ1-1, with D maybe TRBD1 (5 bases). The CDR3 consists of 16 residues. Germline assignment: CDR1 LGHNT and CDR2 FRNRAP. Between the trimmed V and J ends, which lost 1 base and 5 bases, there was a span of 17 bases. CDR3: CASGLASTWEGTEAFF. Here the CDR3 DNA reads TGTGCTAGTGGTTTGGCATCCACCTGGGAGGGGACTGAAGCTTTCTTT. Full variable domain (remainder filled in from reference TRBV12-5 and TRBJ1-1): DARVTQTPRHKVTEMGQEVTMRCQPILGHNTVFWYRQTMMQGLELLAYFRNRAPLDDSGMPKDRFSAEMPDATLATLKIQPSEPRDSAVYFCASGLASTWEGTEAFFGQGTRLTVV.

This rearrangement joins TRBV5-1 to TRBJ1-2, with 9 bases identical to TRBD1. J gave up 3 bases and V 4 bases, and 10 bases lay outside the gene matches. The germline gives CDR1 SGHRS, CDR2 YFSETQ. The CDR3 totals 16 residues. The CDR3: CASSPDRGAFDYGYTF. For the CDR3, the DNA is TGCGCCAGCAGCCCGGACAGGGGCGCTTTCGACTATGGCTACACCTTC.

The rearrangement joins TRBV19 to TRBJ1-5; D call uncertain. V was shortened by 5 bases and J by 7 bases, with 15 bases between the two germline ends. The CDR3 sequence is 14 residues long. In germline, CDR1 is LNHDA, CDR2 SQIVND (reference sequence). CDR3 in DNA: TGTGCCAGTAGTGAAACGTGGGGATGGCAGCCCCAGCATTTT. Protein: CASSETWGWQPQHF.

The rearrangement links TRBV7-2 to TRBJ1-2; D gene uncertain. There are 13 residues in the CDR3. Germline V CDR1 and CDR2: SGHTA, FQGNSA. V was shortened by 5 bases and J by 2 bases, with 9 bases between the two germline ends. CDR3 DNA: TGTGCCAGCAGCCTACAGAGGAACTATGGCTACACCTTC. It encodes CASSLQRNYGYTF.

This chain links TRBV6-5 with TRBJ2-7; the match to TRBD1 covers 8 bases. The CDR3 spans 16 residues. Germline V gives CDR1 MNHEY, CDR2 SVGAGI. The J segment lost 5 bases and the V segment lost 1 base, leaving 10 bases of the junction unmatched. The CDR3 is CASSYLISDRGDEQYF. The CDR3 DNA reads as TGTGCCAGCAGTTACTTGATCTCTGACAGGGGCGACGAGCAGTACTTC.